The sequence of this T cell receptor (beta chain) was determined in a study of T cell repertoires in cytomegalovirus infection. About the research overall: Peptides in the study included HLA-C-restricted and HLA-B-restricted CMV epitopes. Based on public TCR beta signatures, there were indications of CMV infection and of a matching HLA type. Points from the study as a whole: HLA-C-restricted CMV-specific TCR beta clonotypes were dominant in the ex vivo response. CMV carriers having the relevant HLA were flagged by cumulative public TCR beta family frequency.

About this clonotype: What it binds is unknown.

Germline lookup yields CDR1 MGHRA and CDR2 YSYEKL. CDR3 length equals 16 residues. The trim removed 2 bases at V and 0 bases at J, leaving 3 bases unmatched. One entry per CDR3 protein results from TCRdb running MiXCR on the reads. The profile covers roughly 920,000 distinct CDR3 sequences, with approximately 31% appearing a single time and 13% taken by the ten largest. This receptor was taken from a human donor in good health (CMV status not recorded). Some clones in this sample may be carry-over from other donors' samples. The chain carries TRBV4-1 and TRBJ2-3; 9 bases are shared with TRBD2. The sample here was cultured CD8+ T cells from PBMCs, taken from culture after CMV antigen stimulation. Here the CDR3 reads CASSQRLAESTDTQYF. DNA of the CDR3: TGCGCCAGCAGCCAAAGACTAGCGGAAAGCACAGATACGCAGTATTTT.